The T cell receptor beta chain under discussion was sequenced for a study of post-analysis software for immune sequencing data. Study-wide background: Recorded subtypes: relapsing-remitting, secondary progressive, progressive-relapsing; some patients unannotated. Study-wide findings and caveats: Multiple sclerosis patients showed significantly lower normalized Chao1 diversity than controls did. F measure clustering grouped samples strongly by preparation batch. About 5 TRBV segments were significantly more frequent in patients than in controls. TRBV5-6, TRBV5-1 and TRBV20-1 were among these segments.

Concerning this clonotype itself: Antigen: not known.

cDNA libraries for TCR beta contained unique molecular identifiers. Yield was some 540,000 cDNA molecules from around 1 to 9.1 million T cells. TCRdb reprocessed the PCR reads with MiXCR, giving one entry per CDR3 protein. Counted here are about 620,000 distinct CDR3 sequences, roughly 40% occurring once; the ten biggest clones make up under 2%. Germline V gene lookup returns CDR1 SQVTM and CDR2 ANQGSEA. This CDR3 has 14 amino acids. V and J are TRBV29-1 and TRBJ2-5, with D possibly TRBD1 on 5 matching bases. The better agreement between TRBJ2-7 and the DNA end casts doubt on the J call. Specimen: blood. The sequence derives from a girl aged 5-17 years with multiple sclerosis. The CDR3 DNA reads as TGCAGCGCCGAGGACATCGGTGGGGTTCGCGAGCAGTACTTC. Translation gives CSAEDIGGVREQYF.